The 28 T cell receptor beta chains reported below all come from one sample, sequenced in a study of blood T cells in healthy people across ages. Together with a sample-barcoded 5' primer, a J-beta primer mix was included in a second PCR lasting about 6 to 11 cycles. One entry per CDR3 protein, called by TCRdb with MiXCR from the 5' RACE reads. The data hold some 710,000 distinct CDR3 sequences, with 20% to 25% observed a single time. What was sequenced was blood. The receptors were gathered from a man between 65 and 85 years old in good health.

The chain combines TRBV20-1 with TRBJ1-6; 7 positions match TRBD1. V lost 0 bases and J lost 10; bases outside the gene matches: 6. The CDR3 sequence is 14 residues long. Germline loops: CDR1 DFQATT, CDR2 SNEGSKA (reference sequence). The CDR3 protein is CSARDGNRGSPLHF. The CDR3 nucleotides are TGCAGTGCTAGAGATGGGAACAGGGGCTCACCCCTCCACTTT.

This clonotype was counted between two and nine times. The chain carries TRBV29-1 and TRBJ1-4; TRBD1 matches at 9 bases. V gave up 7 bases and J gave up 4 bases; unmatched junction bases: 4. The CDR3 totals 13 residues. Germline lookup yields CDR1 SQVTM and CDR2 ANQGSEA. The CDR3 region is CSAMTGGNEKLFF. The DNA for the CDR3 is TGCAGCGCTATGACAGGGGGTAATGAAAAACTGTTTTTT.

Many counts were recorded for this clonotype. This chain uses TRBV5-1 with TRBJ2-4; maybe TRBD2 (5 bases). Trimming cost V 4 bases and J 0 bases, with 8 bases left between them. The CDR3 is made up of 14 amino acids. Germline-derived CDR1 and CDR2 are SGHRS and YFSETQ. CDR3 sequence reads: CASSQGGAKNIQYF. Here the CDR3 DNA reads TGCGCCAGCAGCCAAGGAGGAGCCAAAAACATTCAGTACTTC.

V and J are TRBV20-1 and TRBJ1-2; D call uncertain. V shed 5 bases and J shed 4 bases, with 11 bases lying between them. The germline CDR1 and CDR2 sequences are DFQATT and SNEGSKA (reference sequence). The CDR3 is made up of 12 amino acids. CDR3 loop: CSALVGSYGYTF. The DNA of the CDR3 is TGCAGTGCTCTAGTGGGCTCCTATGGCTACACCTTC.

The V and J genes are TRBV5-1 and TRBJ1-2; perhaps TRBD1 as D (6 bases). Deletions cut 0 bases from V and 2 bases from J, with 14 bases between. This CDR3 is built from 16 residues. The germline gives CDR1 SGHRS, CDR2 YFSETQ. The DNA for the CDR3 is TGCGCCAGCAGCTTGGGGGCCGGGACAACCAACTATGGCTACACCTTC. This translates into CASSLGAGTTNYGYTF.

This clonotype occurred a few times. The rearrangement links TRBV11-2 to TRBJ2-7; TRBD2 aligns across 11 bases. The DNA end is more similar to TRBJ2-5, so the J call may be wrong. Germline values: CDR1 SGHAT, CDR2 FQNNGV. This CDR3 has 14 amino acids. Here the CDR3 reads CASSLGTSGETQYF. Written as DNA, the CDR3 is TGTGCCAGCAGCCTAGGGACTAGCGGAGAGACCCAGTACTTC.

This rearrangement joins TRBV7-8 to TRBJ1-3; D gene ambiguous. The CDR3 is 14 residues long. Trimming removed 5 bases at V and 0 bases at J, with 8 bases between. From germline, CDR1 is SGHVS and CDR2 FQNEAQ. The CDR3, as DNA: TGTGCCAGCAGCCCACAAGCCTCTGGAAACACCATATATTTT. This codes for CASSPQASGNTIYF.

Only a few counts were recorded for this clonotype. This clone may be a read error of a much larger clone one base away. The CDR3 DNA sequence: TGTGCCAGCGGCCAGTTGGGGGCCGGGGAGCTGTTTTTT. This encodes CASGQLGAGELFF. V usage is TRBV7-9 and J usage is TRBJ2-2; D possibly matches TRBD1 or TRBD2 (5 bases each). The V gene's germline CDR1 is SEHNR and CDR2 FQNEAQ (reference sequence). The CDR3 totals 13 residues. Trimming removed 8 bases from V and 6 bases from J, with 13 bases in between.

This sequence joins TRBV19 and TRBJ1-2, with D possibly matching TRBD1 (5 bases). Trimming removed 3 bases at V and 0 bases at J, with 5 bases between. Germline V CDR1 and CDR2: LNHDA, SQIVND (reference sequence). The CDR3 is made up of 13 amino acids. DNA for the CDR3: TGTGCCAGTAGTATCAGGGCTAACTATGGCTACACCTTC. Its protein product is CASSIRANYGYTF.

For this clonotype: With a much larger clone just one base away, this may be a read error. The chain has TRBV5-5 and TRBJ1-1, with D possibly TRBD1 on 5 matching bases. The germline V and J ends were trimmed by 5 bases and 1 base, with 9 bases remaining between them. The length of the CDR3 is 13 residues. CDR1 is SGHKS and CDR2 is YYEKEE in the germline V gene (reference sequence). The chain's CDR3 is CASRMTANTEAFF. CDR3 DNA: TGTGCCAGCAGGATGACAGCGAACACTGAAGCTTTCTTT.

This clonotype has more than one count but fewer than ten. The CDR3, as DNA: TGTGCCAGCACCACTAGGGGAGGTAGTGACACTGAAGCTTTCTTT. Protein: CASTTRGGSDTEAFF. J is TRBJ1-1 and V is TRBV28; weak D call: TRBD1 (5 bases). The CDR3 runs 15 residues. CDR1 and CDR2 from the germline V gene are MDHEN and SYDVKM. V was pared by 7 bases and J by 3 bases, with 18 bases between. The whole variable domain, remainder taken from reference TRBV28 and TRBJ1-1, is DVKVTQSSRYLVKRTGEKVFLECVQDMDHENMFWYRQDPGLGLRLIYFSYDVKMKEKGDIPEGYSVSREKKERFSLILESASTNQTSMYLCASTTRGGSDTEAFFGQGTRLTVV.

This chain connects TRBV5-1 to TRBJ2-1; D may match TRBD1 or TRBD2 (5 bases each). The CDR3 has 15 residues. Germline V gene lookup returns CDR1 SGHRS and CDR2 YFSETQ. Trimming left V 0 bases short and J 8 bases short, with 15 bases between. The CDR3 sequence: CASSLVVGARHEQFF. As DNA, the CDR3 is TGCGCCAGCAGCTTGGTAGTCGGGGCCCGGCATGAGCAGTTCTTC.

This clonotype was observed many times. The V gene is TRBV5-1, the J gene TRBJ2-7, with D possibly being TRBD1 (5 bases). Germline-derived CDR1 and CDR2 are SGHRS and YFSETQ. The CDR3 extends over 15 amino acids. Between the trimmed V and J ends, which lost 0 bases and 2 bases, there was a span of 12 bases. The chain's CDR3 is CASSLEFQGTYEQYF. The CDR3 DNA sequence: TGCGCCAGCAGCTTGGAGTTTCAGGGTACCTACGAGCAGTACTTC.

The V and J genes are TRBV2 and TRBJ2-5; 8 nucleotides line up with TRBD1. The germline CDR1 and CDR2 sequences are SNHLY and FYNNEI. The CDR3 sequence is 14 residues long. Trimming cost V 6 bases and J 3 bases; bases outside gene matches: 6. The CDR3 coding sequence is TGTGCCAGCAGGGACAGGGCGCTCGAAGAGACCCAGTACTTC. The encoded protein is CASRDRALEETQYF.

The table lists this clonotype with many counts. The chain employs TRBV20-1 and TRBJ2-3; D possibly corresponds to TRBD2 (6 bases). From germline, CDR1 is DFQATT and CDR2 SNEGSKA (reference sequence). The CDR3 length is 12 residues. V lost 6 bases to trimming and J lost 2 bases, with 9 bases between them. This CDR3 is CSAGSDTDTQYF. DNA for the CDR3: TGCAGTGCCGGGAGCGACACAGATACGCAGTATTTT.

This clonotype has more than one count but fewer than ten. The chain is built from TRBV13 and TRBJ1-1, with a possible D match to TRBD1 (6 bases). The CDR3 spans 16 residues. Germline assignment: CDR1 PRHDT and CDR2 FYEKMQ (reference sequence). V lost 1 base to trimming and J lost 3 bases, with 15 bases between them. CDR3 sequence: CASSLDAGAPDTEAFF. As DNA, the CDR3 is TGTGCCAGCAGCTTAGACGCAGGGGCCCCGGACACTGAAGCTTTCTTT.

The genes are TRBV12-3 or TRBV12-4 and TRBJ2-3; 10 bases are shared with TRBD2. CDR3 length equals 12 residues. After removal of 7 bases from V and 10 bases from J, the junction contained 5 bases not matched to a gene. CDR3 DNA: TGTGCCAGCACCCGACTAGCGGGTTCGCAGTATTTT. Translating it yields CASTRLAGSQYF.

This clonotype was seen only a few times. V usage is TRBV14 and J usage is TRBJ1-5; no reliable D call. Germline values: CDR1 SGHDN, CDR2 FVKESK. The CDR3 is 12 residues long. The V end was cut by 1 base, the J end by 4 bases, with 2 bases between. The CDR3 DNA follows: TGTGCCAGCAGCCAAGCTAATCAGCCCCAGCATTTT. This encodes CASSQANQPQHF.

The chain carries TRBV4-1 and TRBJ2-7; no firm D call. Germline V lookup: CDR1 MGHRA, CDR2 YSYEKL. Between the trimmed V and J ends, which lost 0 bases and 0 bases, there was a span of 12 bases. This CDR3 has 16 amino acids. The CDR3 bases are TGCGCCAGCAGCCAAGATTTACCAGGTACCTCCTACGAGCAGTACTTC. This codes for CASSQDLPGTSYEQYF.

The chain employs TRBV18 and TRBJ2-5, with 10 bases aligning to TRBD1. The J call may be in error: the DNA end matches TRBJ2-1 better. The CDR3 runs 12 residues. The germline V gene has CDR1 KGHSH and CDR2 LQKENI. As DNA, the CDR3 is TGTGCCAGCTCACCGACAGGGGGCCAACAGTTCTTC. Protein sequence: CASSPTGGQQFF.

CDR3 bases: TGTGCCAGCAGCGGGCTGGAAGGCTTGGGCACCGGGGAGCTGTTTTTT. Translating gives CASSGLEGLGTGELFF. The V and J genes are TRBV14 and TRBJ2-2; no firm D call. Between the trimmed V and J ends, which lost 5 bases and 4 bases, there was a span of 17 bases. Germline CDR1 is SGHDN and CDR2 is FVKESK. The CDR3 extends over 16 amino acids. Full variable domain (remainder filled in from reference TRBV14 and TRBJ2-2): EAGVTQFPSHSVIEKGQTVTLRCDPISGHDNLYWYRRVMGKEIKFLLHFVKESKQDESGMPNNRFLAERTGGTYSTLKVQPAELEDSGVYFCASSGLEGLGTGELFFGEGSRLTVL.

In its sample, this clonotype was seen a few times. The chain uses TRBV7-8 and TRBJ1-4; D gene uncertain. The CDR3 covers 13 residues. V dropped 1 base and J dropped 7 bases, with 7 bases sitting between them. From germline, CDR1 is SGHVS and CDR2 FQNEAQ. CDR3 protein: CASSLGGSEKLFF. CDR3 bases: TGTGCCAGCAGCTTAGGGGGAAGTGAAAAACTGTTTTTT. The entire variable domain, with the rest obtained from reference TRBV7-8 and TRBJ1-4, is as follows: GAGVSQSPRYKVAKRGQDVALRCDPISGHVSLFWYQQALGQGPEFLTYFQNEAQLDKSGLPSDRFFAERPEGSVSTLKIQRTQQEDSAVYLCASSLGGSEKLFFGSGTQLSVL.

There are a few counts of this clonotype. The DNA for the CDR3 is TGTGCCAGCAGGCCCCACAGCGTCCGCCTGGGGGCAGATACGCAGTATTTT. Its protein is CASRPHSVRLGADTQYF. The chain carries TRBV28 and TRBJ2-3; either TRBD1 or TRBD2 may fit D (5 bases each). Trimming removed 6 bases from V and 4 bases from J, with 23 bases in between. The CDR3 consists of 17 residues. Germline V CDR1 and CDR2: MDHEN, SYDVKM.

Only a few counts were recorded for this clonotype. V and J are TRBV19 and TRBJ1-5; D is unclear. The germline gives CDR1 LNHDA, CDR2 SQIVND (reference sequence). Trimming left V 3 bases short and J 6 bases short, with 15 bases between. This CDR3 region has 15 residues. In DNA form, the CDR3 reads TGTGCCAGTAGTATTGGTGTACAGCCAGGTCAGCCCCAGCATTTT. Amino acids: CASSIGVQPGQPQHF.

The rearrangement links TRBV7-2 to TRBJ1-3; TRBD1 aligns across 8 bases. V trimming: 4 bases; J trimming: 4 bases; junction bases outside the gene matches: 6. The CDR3 consists of 15 residues. Germline assignment: CDR1 SGHTA and CDR2 FQGNSA. The CDR3: CASSSGQGSGNTIYF. For the CDR3, the DNA is TGTGCCAGCAGCTCCGGACAGGGTAGCGGAAACACCATATATTTT.

The chain combines TRBV2 with TRBJ2-5, with D unclear. With 5 bases removed from V and 5 bases from J, the gap between germline ends came to 12 bases. The germline V gene has CDR1 SNHLY and CDR2 FYNNEI. This CDR3 is built from 13 residues. CDR3 region: CASSSMLRETQYF. The CDR3 DNA sequence: TGTGCCAGCAGTTCCATGCTTCGGGAGACCCAGTACTTC.

This clonotype was seen only a few times. DNA for the CDR3: TGTGCCAGCTCATTCGGACTAGCGGGGAGAGATACGCAGTATTTT. Its protein is CASSFGLAGRDTQYF. The V and J genes are TRBV18 and TRBJ2-3; 12 nucleotides agree with TRBD2. The CDR3 consists of 15 residues. With V trimmed by 5 bases and J by 5 bases, 5 bases remained unmatched. Germline assignment: CDR1 KGHSH and CDR2 LQKENI.

The chain links TRBV19 to TRBJ2-7; unclear D gene. CDR1 and CDR2 (germline): LNHDA, SQIVND (reference sequence). This CDR3 comprises 15 residues. The V end lost 3 bases, the J end lost 0 bases, and 12 bases lay between the germline ends. The chain's CDR3 is CASSIDIGVSYEQYF. Here the CDR3 DNA reads TGTGCCAGTAGTATTGACATCGGCGTCTCCTACGAGCAGTACTTC.